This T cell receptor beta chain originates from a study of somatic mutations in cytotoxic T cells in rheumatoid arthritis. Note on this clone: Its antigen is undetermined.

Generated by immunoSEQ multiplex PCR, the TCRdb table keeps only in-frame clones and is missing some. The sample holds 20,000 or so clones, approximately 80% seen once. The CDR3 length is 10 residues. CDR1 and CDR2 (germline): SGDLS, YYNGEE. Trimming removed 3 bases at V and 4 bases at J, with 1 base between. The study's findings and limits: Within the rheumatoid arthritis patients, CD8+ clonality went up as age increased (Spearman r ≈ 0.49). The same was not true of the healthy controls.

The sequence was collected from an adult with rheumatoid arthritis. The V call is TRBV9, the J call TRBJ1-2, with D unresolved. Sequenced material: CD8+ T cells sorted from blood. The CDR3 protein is CASSGYGYTF. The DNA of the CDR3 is TGTGCCAGCAGCGGCTATGGCTACACCTTC.